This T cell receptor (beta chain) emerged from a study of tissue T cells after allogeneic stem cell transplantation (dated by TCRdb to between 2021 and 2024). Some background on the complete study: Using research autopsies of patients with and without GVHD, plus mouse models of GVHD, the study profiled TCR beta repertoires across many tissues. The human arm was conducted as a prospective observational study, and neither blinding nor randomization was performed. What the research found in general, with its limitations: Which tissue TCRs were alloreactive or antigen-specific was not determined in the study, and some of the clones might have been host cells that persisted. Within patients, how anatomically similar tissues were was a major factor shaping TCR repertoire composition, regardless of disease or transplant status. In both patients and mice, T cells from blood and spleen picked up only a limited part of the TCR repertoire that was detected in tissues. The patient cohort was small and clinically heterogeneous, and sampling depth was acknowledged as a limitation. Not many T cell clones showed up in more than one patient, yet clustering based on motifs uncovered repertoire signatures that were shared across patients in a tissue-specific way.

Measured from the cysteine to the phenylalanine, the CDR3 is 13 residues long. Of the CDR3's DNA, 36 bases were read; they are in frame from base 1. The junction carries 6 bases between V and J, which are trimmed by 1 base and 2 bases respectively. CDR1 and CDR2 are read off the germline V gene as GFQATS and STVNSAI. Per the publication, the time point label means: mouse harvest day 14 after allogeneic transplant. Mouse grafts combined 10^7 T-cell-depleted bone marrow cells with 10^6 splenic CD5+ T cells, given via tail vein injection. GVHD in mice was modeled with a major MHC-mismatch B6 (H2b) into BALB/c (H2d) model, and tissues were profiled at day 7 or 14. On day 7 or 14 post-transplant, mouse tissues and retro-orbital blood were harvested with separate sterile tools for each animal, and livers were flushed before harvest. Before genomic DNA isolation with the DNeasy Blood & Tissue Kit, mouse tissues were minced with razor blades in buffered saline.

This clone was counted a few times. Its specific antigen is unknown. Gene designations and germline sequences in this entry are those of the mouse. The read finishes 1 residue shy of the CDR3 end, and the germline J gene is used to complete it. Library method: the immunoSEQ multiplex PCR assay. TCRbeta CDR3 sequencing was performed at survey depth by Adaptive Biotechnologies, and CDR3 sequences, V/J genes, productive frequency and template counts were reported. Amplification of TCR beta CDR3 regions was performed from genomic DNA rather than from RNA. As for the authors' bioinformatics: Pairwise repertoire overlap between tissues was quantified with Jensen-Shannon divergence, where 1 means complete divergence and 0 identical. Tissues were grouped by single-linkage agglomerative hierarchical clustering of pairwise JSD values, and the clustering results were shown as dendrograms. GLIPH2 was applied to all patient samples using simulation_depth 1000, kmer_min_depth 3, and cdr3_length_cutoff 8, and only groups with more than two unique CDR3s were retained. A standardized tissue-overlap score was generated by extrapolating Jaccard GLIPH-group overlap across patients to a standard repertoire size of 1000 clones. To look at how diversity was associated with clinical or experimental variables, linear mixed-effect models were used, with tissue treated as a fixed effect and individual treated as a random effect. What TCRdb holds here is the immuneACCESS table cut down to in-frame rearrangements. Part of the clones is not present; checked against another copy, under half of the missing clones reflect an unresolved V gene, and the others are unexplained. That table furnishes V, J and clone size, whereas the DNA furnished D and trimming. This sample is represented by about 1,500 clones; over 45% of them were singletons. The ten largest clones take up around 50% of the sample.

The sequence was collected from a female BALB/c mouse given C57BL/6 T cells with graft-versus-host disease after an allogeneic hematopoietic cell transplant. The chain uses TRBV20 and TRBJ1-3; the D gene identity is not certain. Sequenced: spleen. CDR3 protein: CGARVRAGNTLYF. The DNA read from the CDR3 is TGTGGTGCTAGGGTTAGGGCTGGAAATACGCTCTAT.